Included here is one T cell receptor beta chain sequence, with context. What it binds is unknown. Primers used in a second PCR of roughly 6 to 11 cycles were a sample-barcoded 5' primer and a J-beta primer mix. A single record per CDR3 protein comes from TCRdb applying MiXCR to the 5' RACE reads. Of more than 700,000 distinct CDR3 sequences detected, about 55% appear once; the ten largest clones hold roughly two fifths. Germline V gene sequence: CDR1 MDHEN, CDR2 SYDVKM. V was cut by 7 bases and J by 2 bases, with 18 bases left in between. CDR3 length equals 15 residues. This entry belongs to a study of blood T cells in healthy people across ages. Study-level points and caveats: There was no known CMV status for donors, so expanded clonotype changes were possibly confounded. When one million T cells were used, diversity estimates were thought to be underestimates. Any conclusive comparison of naive versus antigen-experienced cells was prevented by using unsorted PBMCs.

PBMCs, at least 7 million per sample, were isolated. Sequenced: blood. This TCR was sampled from a man older than 75 in good health. V is TRBV28 and J is TRBJ2-7; maybe TRBD1 (7 bases). The CDR3 DNA sequence: TGTGCCAGCACAAATGCCCCAGGGGGGACCTACGAGCAGTACTTC. Translation gives CASTNAPGGTYEQYF.